The table lists the clone carrying this T cell receptor (beta chain) with many counts. What it binds is not known. The data are from a study of T cells after yellow fever vaccination. Study-wide context: Preparing low-cell-number fractions relied on SMART-Seq v4 Ultra Low Input.

The CDR3 extends over 17 amino acids. The junction had 2 bases not matched to a gene; V was cut back by 0 bases and J by 0 bases. The germline V gene has CDR1 MGHRA and CDR2 YSYEKL. Study observations and caveats: The study re-detected most primary-vaccination clones after the booster (roughly 96% CD4, 80% to 90% CD8).

TCRdb used MiXCR to reprocess the 5' RACE reads, holding one entry per CDR3 protein. This table has around 260,000 distinct CDR3 sequences, 5.2% appearing once. The chain uses TRBV4-1 and TRBJ2-2; 9 bases align to TRBD2. The clonotype originates from a man aged 18 to 29 who received the YFV17D yellow fever vaccine. Sequenced material: CD4+ T cells sorted from PBMCs, taken on the day of the yellow fever booster vaccination. In DNA form, the CDR3 reads TGCGCCAGCAGCCAAGAGCAGCGGGGGGCGAACACCGGGGAGCTGTTTTTT. It codes for CASSQEQRGANTGELFF.